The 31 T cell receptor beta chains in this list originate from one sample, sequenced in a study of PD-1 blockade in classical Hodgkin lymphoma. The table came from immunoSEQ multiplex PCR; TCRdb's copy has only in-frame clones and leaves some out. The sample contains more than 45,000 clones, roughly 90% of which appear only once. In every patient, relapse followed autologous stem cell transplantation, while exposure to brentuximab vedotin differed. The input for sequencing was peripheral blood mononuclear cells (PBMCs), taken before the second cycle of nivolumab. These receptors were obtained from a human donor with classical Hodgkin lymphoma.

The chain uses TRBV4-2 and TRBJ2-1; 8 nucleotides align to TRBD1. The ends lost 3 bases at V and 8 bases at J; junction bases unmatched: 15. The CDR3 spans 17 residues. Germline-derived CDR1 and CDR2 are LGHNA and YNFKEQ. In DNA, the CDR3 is TGTGCCAGCAGCCACCGGACAGGGAACGGGATCGTGGATGAGCAGTTCTTC. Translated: CASSHRTGNGIVDEQFF.

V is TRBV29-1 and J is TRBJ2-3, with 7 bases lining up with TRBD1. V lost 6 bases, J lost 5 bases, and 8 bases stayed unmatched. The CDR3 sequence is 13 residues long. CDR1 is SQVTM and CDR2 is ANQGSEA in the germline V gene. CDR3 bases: TGCAGCGTACCGGGACAGCAGCAAGATACGCAGTATTTT. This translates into CSVPGQQQDTQYF.

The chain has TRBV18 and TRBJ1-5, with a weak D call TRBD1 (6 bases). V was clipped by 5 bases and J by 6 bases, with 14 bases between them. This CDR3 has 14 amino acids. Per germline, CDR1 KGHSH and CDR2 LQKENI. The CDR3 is CASSSGVLFQPQHF. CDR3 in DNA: TGTGCCAGCTCATCAGGGGTATTGTTTCAGCCCCAGCATTTT.

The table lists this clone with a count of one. CDR3 DNA: TGCAGCGTCCCTCGGTCCGGGACAGGGGGCACAGATACGCAGTATTTT. This encodes CSVPRSGTGGTDTQYF. The chain links TRBV29-1 to TRBJ2-3; 10 positions match TRBD1. From germline, CDR1 is SQVTM and CDR2 ANQGSEA. This CDR3 contains 16 residues. V was clipped by 6 bases and J by 1 base; unmatched bases: 10.

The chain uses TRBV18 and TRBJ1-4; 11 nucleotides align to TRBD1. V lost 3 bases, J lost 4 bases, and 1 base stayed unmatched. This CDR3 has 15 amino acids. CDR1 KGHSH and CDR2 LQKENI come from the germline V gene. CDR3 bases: TGTGCCAGCTCACCGGGACAGGGGGGTAATGAAAAACTGTTTTTT. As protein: CASSPGQGGNEKLFF. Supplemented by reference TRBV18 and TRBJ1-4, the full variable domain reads NAGVMQNPRHLVRRRGQEARLRCSPMKGHSHVYWYRQLPEEGLKFMVYLQKENIIDESGMPKERFSAEFPKEGPSILRIQQVVRGDSAAYFCASSPGQGGNEKLFFGSGTQLSVL.

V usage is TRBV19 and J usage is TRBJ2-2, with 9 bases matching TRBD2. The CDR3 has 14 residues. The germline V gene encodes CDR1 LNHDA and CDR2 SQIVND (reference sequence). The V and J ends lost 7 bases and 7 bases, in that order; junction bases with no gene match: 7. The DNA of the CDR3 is TGTGCCAGTATGGAGCGGGGGGACGGCGGGGAGCTGTTTTTT. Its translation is CASMERGDGGELFF.

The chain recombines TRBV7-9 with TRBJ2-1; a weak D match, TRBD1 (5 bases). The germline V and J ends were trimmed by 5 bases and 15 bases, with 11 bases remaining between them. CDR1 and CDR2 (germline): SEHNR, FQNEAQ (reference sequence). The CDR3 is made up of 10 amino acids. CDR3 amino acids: CASSALGVFF. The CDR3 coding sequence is TGTGCCAGCAGCGCTTTAGGGGTGTTCTTC. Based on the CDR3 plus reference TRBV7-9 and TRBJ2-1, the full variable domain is DTGVSQNPRHKITKRGQNVTFRCDPISEHNRLYWYRQTLGQGPEFLTYFQNEAQLEKSRLLSDRFSAERPKGSFSTLEIQRTEQGDSAMYLCASSALGVFFGPGTRLTVL.

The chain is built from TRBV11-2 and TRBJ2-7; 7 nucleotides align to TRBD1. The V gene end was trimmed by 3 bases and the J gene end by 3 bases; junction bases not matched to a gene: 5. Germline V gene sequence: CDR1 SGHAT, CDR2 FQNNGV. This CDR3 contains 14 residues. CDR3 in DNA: TGTGCCAGCAGCTTTGAGACAGGGAGCTACGAGCAGTACTTC. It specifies CASSFETGSYEQYF.

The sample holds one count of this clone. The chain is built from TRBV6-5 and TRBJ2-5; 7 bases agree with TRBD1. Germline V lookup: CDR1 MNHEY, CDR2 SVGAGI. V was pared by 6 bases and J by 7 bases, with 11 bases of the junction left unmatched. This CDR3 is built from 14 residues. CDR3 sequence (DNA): TGTGCCAGCAGAACTACAGGGGTGAGCGTGACCCAGTACTTC. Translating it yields CASRTTGVSVTQYF.

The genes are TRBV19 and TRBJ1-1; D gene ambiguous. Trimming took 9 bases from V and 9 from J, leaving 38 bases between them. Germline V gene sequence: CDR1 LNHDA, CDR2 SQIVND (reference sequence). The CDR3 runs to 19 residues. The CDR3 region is CASKYMLGMTAEIPPKAFF. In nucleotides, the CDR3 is TGTGCCAGCAAGTATATGTTAGGGATGACGGCTGAAATTCCCCCTAAAGCTTTCTTT.

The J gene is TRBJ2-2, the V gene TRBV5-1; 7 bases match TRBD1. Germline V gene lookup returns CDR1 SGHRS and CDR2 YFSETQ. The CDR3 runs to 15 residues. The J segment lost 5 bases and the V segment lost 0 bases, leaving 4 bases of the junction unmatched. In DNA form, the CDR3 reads TGCGCCAGCAGCTTGGGGTCAGGGGGAACCGGGGAGCTGTTTTTT. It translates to CASSLGSGGTGELFF. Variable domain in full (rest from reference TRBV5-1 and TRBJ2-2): KAGVTQTPRYLIKTRGQQVTLSCSPISGHRSVSWYQQTPGQGLQFLFEYFSETQRNKGNFPGRFSGRQFSNSRSEMNVSTLELGDSALYLCASSLGSGGTGELFFGEGSRLTVL.

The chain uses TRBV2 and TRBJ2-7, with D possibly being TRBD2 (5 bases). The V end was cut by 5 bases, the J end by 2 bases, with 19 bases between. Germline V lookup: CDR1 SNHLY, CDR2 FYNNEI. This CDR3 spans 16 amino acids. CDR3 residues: CASSPDFMRVAYEQYF. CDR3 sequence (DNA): TGTGCCAGCAGTCCAGACTTTATGCGGGTCGCCTACGAGCAGTACTTC.

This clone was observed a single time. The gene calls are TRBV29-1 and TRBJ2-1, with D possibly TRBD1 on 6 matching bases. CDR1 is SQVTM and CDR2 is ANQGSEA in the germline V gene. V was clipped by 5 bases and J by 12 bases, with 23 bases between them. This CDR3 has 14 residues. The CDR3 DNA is TGCAGCGTTTGGTTCAGGGGCCGGCCGGAGCGGCAGTTCTTC. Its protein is CSVWFRGRPERQFF.

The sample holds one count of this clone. The CDR3 DNA follows: TGCGCCAGCAGCCTAAGAGAGTTCAACACTGAAGCTTTCTTT. Protein sequence: CASSLREFNTEAFF. The chain combines TRBV4-3 with TRBJ1-1; D uncertain. The length of the CDR3 is 14 residues. Germline values: CDR1 LGHNA, CDR2 YSLEER. Trimming removed 4 bases at V and 2 bases at J, with 11 bases between.

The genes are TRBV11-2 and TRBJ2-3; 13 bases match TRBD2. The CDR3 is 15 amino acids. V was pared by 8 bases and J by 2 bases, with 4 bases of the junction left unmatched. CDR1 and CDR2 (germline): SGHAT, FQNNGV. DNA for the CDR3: TGTGCCAGCGAACTAGCGGGGGGGAACACAGATACGCAGTATTTT. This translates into CASELAGGNTDTQYF.

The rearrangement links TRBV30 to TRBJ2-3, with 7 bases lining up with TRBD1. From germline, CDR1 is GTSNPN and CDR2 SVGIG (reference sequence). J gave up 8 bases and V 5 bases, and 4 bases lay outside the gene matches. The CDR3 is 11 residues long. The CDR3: CAWRQGVTQYF. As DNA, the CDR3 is TGTGCCTGGCGCCAGGGGGTTACGCAGTATTTT.

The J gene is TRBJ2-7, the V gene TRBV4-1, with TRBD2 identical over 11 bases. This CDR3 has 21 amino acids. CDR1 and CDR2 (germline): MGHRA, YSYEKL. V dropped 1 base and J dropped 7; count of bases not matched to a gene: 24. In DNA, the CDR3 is TGCGCCAGCAGCCAAGGCCCGGGTGAGACCACTTTACTAGCGGGAGCGGGAGAGCAGTACTTC. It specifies CASSQGPGETTLLAGAGEQYF.

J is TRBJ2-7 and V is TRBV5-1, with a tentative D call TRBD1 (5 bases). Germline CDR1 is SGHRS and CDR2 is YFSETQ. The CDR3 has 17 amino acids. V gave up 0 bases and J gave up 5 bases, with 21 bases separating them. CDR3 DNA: TGCGCCAGCAGCTTGGTAGGGGTGACAAGGCCCAGAGACGAGCAGTACTTC. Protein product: CASSLVGVTRPRDEQYF. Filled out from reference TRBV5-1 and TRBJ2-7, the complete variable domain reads KAGVTQTPRYLIKTRGQQVTLSCSPISGHRSVSWYQQTPGQGLQFLFEYFSETQRNKGNFPGRFSGRQFSNSRSEMNVSTLELGDSALYLCASSLVGVTRPRDEQYFGPGTRLTVT.

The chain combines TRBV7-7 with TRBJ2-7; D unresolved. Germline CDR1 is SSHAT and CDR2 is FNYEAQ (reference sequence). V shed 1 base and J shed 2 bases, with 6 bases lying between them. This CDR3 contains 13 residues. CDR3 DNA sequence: TGTGCCAGCAGCTTAGGGACCGCCTACGAGCAGTACTTC. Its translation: CASSLGTAYEQYF.

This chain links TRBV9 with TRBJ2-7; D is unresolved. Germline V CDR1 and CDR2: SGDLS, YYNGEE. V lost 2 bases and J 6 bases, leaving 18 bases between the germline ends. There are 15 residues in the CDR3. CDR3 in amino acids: CASSVGSSPVIEQYF. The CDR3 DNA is TGTGCCAGCAGCGTGGGCAGTAGCCCAGTTATCGAGCAGTACTTC.

CDR3 in amino acids: CASSRGTGKADTQYF. CDR3 in DNA: TGTGCCAGCTCACGGGGGACAGGGAAAGCAGATACGCAGTATTTT. The chain combines TRBV18 with TRBJ2-3; 9 bases line up with TRBD1. Germline CDR1 is KGHSH and CDR2 is LQKENI. V shed 4 bases, J shed 4 bases, and the junction held 6 bases outside the gene matches. The CDR3 spans 15 residues.

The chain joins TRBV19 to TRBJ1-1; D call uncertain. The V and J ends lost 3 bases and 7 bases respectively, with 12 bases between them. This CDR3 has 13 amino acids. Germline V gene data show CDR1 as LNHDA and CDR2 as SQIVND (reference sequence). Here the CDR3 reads CASSINEWGEAFF. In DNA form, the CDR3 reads TGTGCCAGTAGTATCAACGAGTGGGGTGAAGCTTTCTTT.

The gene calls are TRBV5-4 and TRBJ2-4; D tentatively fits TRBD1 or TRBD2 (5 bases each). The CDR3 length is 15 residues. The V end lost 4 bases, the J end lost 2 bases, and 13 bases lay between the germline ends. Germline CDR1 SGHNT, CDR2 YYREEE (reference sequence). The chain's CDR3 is CASSTGTDPKNIQYF. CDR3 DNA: TGTGCCAGCAGCACCGGGACGGATCCCAAAAACATTCAGTACTTC.

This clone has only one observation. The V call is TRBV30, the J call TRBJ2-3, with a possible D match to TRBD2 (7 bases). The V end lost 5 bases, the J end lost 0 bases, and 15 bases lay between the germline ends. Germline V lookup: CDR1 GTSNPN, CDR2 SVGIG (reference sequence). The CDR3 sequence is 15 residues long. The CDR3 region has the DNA TGTGCCTGGGGGGCGGGGGCAGCTAGCACAGATACGCAGTATTTT. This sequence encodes CAWGAGAASTDTQYF.

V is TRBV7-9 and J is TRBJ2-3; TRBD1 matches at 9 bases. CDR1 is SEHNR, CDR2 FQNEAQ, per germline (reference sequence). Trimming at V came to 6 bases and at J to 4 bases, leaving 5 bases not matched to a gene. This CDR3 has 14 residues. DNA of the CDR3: TGTGCCAGCAGTCAGGGACAGGGAGCAGATACGCAGTATTTT. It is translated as CASSQGQGADTQYF.

This CDR3 is CASSPRIGQGVLVGELFF. In DNA, the CDR3 is TGTGCCAGCTCACCACGGATCGGGCAGGGAGTACTTGTGGGGGAGCTGTTTTTT. The chain links TRBV18 to TRBJ2-2, with D perhaps given as TRBD1 or TRBD2 (5 bases each). The CDR3 loop spans 18 amino acids. Germline CDR1 and CDR2: KGHSH and LQKENI. V was cut by 1 base and J by 8 bases, with 23 bases left in between.

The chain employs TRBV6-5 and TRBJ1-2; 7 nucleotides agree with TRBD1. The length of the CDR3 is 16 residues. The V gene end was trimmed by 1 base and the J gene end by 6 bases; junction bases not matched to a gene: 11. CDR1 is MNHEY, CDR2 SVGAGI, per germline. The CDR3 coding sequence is TGTGCCAGCAGTTACTATCTTAGGGGGCAACCTGATGGCTACACCTTC. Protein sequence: CASSYYLRGQPDGYTF.

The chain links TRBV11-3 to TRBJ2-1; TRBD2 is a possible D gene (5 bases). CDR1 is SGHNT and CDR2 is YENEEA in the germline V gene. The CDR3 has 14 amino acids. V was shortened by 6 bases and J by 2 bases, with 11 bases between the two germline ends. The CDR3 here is CASSSGLAYNEQFF. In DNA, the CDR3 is TGTGCCAGCAGTTCCGGACTCGCCTACAATGAGCAGTTCTTC. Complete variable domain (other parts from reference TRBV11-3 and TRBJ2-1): EAGVVQSPRYKIIEKKQPVAFWCNPISGHNTLYWYLQNLGQGPELLIRYENEEAVDDSQLPKDRFSAERLKGVDSTLKIQPAELGDSAVYLCASSSGLAYNEQFFGPGTRLTVL.

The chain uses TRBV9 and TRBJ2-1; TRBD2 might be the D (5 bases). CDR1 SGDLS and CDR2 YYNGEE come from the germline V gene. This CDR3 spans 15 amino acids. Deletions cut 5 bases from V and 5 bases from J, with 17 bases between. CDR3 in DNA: TGTGCCAGCAGGACCGGACTCTTGTATGACAATGAGCAGTTCTTC. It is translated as CASRTGLLYDNEQFF. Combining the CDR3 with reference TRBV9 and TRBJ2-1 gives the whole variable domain DSGVTQTPKHLITATGQRVTLRCSPRSGDLSVYWYQQSLDQGLQFLIQYYNGEERAKGNILERFSAQQFPDLHSELNLSSLELGDSALYFCASRTGLLYDNEQFFGPGTRLTVL.

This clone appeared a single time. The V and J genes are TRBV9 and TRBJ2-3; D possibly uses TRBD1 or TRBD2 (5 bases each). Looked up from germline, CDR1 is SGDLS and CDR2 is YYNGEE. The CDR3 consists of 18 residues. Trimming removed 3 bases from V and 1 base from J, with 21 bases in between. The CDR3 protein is CASSALSLWGWGTDTQYF. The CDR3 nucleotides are TGTGCCAGCAGCGCCCTCAGTCTGTGGGGGTGGGGCACAGATACGCAGTATTTT. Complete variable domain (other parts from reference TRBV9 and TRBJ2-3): DSGVTQTPKHLITATGQRVTLRCSPRSGDLSVYWYQQSLDQGLQFLIQYYNGEERAKGNILERFSAQQFPDLHSELNLSSLELGDSALYFCASSALSLWGWGTDTQYFGPGTRLTVL.

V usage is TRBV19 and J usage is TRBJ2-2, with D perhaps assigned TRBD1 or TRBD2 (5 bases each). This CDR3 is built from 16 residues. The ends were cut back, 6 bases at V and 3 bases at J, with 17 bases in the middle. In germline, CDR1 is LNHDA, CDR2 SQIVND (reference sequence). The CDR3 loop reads CASSTTGVGDTGELFF. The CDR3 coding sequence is TGTGCCAGTAGCACCACTGGAGTGGGGGACACCGGGGAGCTGTTTTTT.